This T cell receptor (beta chain) was observed in a study of cytomegalovirus exposure and HLA in healthy donors. The CDR3 runs to 14 residues. Germline V CDR1 and CDR2: SSHAT, FNYEAQ (reference sequence). Whole-study findings and limits: Indistinguishability led to the exclusion of some V segments, TRBV6-2 and TRBV6-3 included.

Remarks on this clone: Antigen specificity is unknown. One end of the junction fails to match germline, which may point to a read error.

The PCR contained 60 Vbeta and 13 Jbeta primers. Using immunoSEQ multiplex PCR, the repertoire was profiled, and TCRdb retains in-frame clones only, with some absent. This sample has about 240,000 clones, with 75% to 85% found just once. The specimen sequenced was PBMCs. The chain employs TRBV7-7 and TRBJ2-5, with a tentative D call TRBD1 (6 bases). This TCR was sampled from a woman aged 55-75 years in good health and CMV-seropositive. The DNA for the CDR3 is TGTGCTAGCAGCTCTACAGGGTTTGTTGAGACCCAGTACTTC. This gives the protein CASSSTGFVETQYF.